The 8 T cell receptor beta chains presented below share a single source sample, sequenced in a study of blood T cell repertoires in COVID-19. Sequencing used immunoSEQ multiplex PCR; TCRdb keeps in-frame clones, though not all of them. The repertoire includes about 260,000 clones, 70% to 90% of them detected once, and about 4% sits in the top ten. The sequenced material came from peripheral blood. Receptors originate from a woman aged 40 to 49 with acute or convalescent COVID-19.

CDR3 DNA: TGCGCCAGCAAGGGACAGGGGAACACCGGGGAGCTGTTTTTT. Amino acid sequence: CASKGQGNTGELFF. V gene TRBV10-2 combines with J gene TRBJ2-2, with TRBD1 matching over 9 bases. CDR1 WSHSY and CDR2 SAAADI come from the germline V gene. There are 14 residues in the CDR3. J was trimmed by 1 base and V by 7 bases; bases with no gene match: 1.

This chain connects TRBV13 to TRBJ2-3, with D tentatively TRBD1 (6 bases). CDR1 and CDR2 (germline): PRHDT, FYEKMQ (reference sequence). This CDR3 has 17 residues. V dropped 4 bases and J dropped 2 bases, with 19 bases sitting between them. The CDR3 bases are TGTGCCAGCAGCTCCAAAGACAACAGGGTCAACACAGATACGCAGTATTTT. It is translated as CASSSKDNRVNTDTQYF.

The chain carries TRBV19 and TRBJ1-5; TRBD1 agrees at 10 bases. V shed 6 bases and J 4 bases; nucleotides not matched to a gene: 6. Germline CDR1 LNHDA, CDR2 SQIVND (reference sequence). The CDR3 is 15 amino acids. DNA for the CDR3: TGTGCCAGTAGCCTCGGACAGGGGGTAAATCAGCCCCAGCATTTT. Residues: CASSLGQGVNQPQHF. The whole variable domain, remainder taken from reference TRBV19 and TRBJ1-5, is DGGITQSPKYLFRKEGQNVTLSCEQNLNHDAMYWYRQDPGQGLRLIYYSQIVNDFQKGDIAEGYSVSREKKESFPLTVTSAQKNPTAFYLCASSLGQGVNQPQHFGDGTRLSIL.

The chain couples TRBV10-2 to TRBJ1-1; 9 nucleotides line up with TRBD1. The germline V gene has CDR1 WSHSY and CDR2 SAAADI. This CDR3 spans 15 amino acids. The V and J ends lost 7 bases and 3 bases, in that order; junction bases with no gene match: 9. The CDR3 DNA is TGCGCCAGCACACAGGGGGCTACCGCGGACACTGAAGCTTTCTTT. Its translation is CASTQGATADTEAFF.

The chain couples TRBV29-1 to TRBJ2-5; 10 bases match TRBD2. Germline V gene lookup returns CDR1 SQVTM and CDR2 ANQGSEA. V shed 5 bases, J shed 1 base, and the junction held 4 bases outside the gene matches. This CDR3 contains 14 residues. The CDR3 nucleotides read TGCAGCGTTAGGCAGCGGGGGGGCCAAGAGACCCAGTACTTC. This translates into CSVRQRGGQETQYF.

The chain couples TRBV11-2 to TRBJ2-7, with D unresolved. V lost 2 bases, J lost 0 bases, and 5 bases lay in between. Germline values: CDR1 SGHAT, CDR2 FQNNGV. This CDR3 spans 13 amino acids. CDR3 residues: CASSLSHSYEQYV. CDR3 bases: TGTGCCAGCAGCTTATCACACTCCTACGAGCAGTACGTC.

The chain has TRBV6-5 and TRBJ1-1; TRBD1 is a possible D gene (5 bases). The CDR3 totals 13 residues. The V gene lost 7 bases and the J gene lost 3 bases, with 12 bases spanning the gap. Germline V gene sequence: CDR1 MNHEY, CDR2 SVGAGI. The CDR3 bases are TGTGCCAGCATACCAGGGAGGGACACTGAAGCTTTCTTT. Protein: CASIPGRDTEAFF.

This clone was counted a few times. The gene calls are TRBV6-4 and TRBJ2-7; 8 nucleotides align to TRBD2. Germline CDR1 reads MRHNA; CDR2 reads SNTAGT. This CDR3 is 14 amino acids long. Trimming removed 9 bases from V and 5 bases from J; junction bases left unmatched: 12. The CDR3, as DNA: TGTGCCAGTTTCCACGCATTAGCGGGGAACGAGCAGTACGTC. Its translation: CASFHALAGNEQYV.